This entry lists 10 T cell receptor beta chains sequenced from one sample in a study of T cell responses to AZD1222 COVID-19 vaccine. Here immunoSEQ multiplex PCR was the method, and the copy in TCRdb shows in-frame clones only, minus some. This sample has about 84,000 clones; around 88% occur once, and the top ten carry about 9.9%. Sequencing was performed on peripheral blood, taken 28 days after the second AZD1222 dose. These receptors were taken from an adult who received the AZD1222 COVID-19 vaccine.

The rearrangement uses TRBV29-1 and TRBJ2-7, with 8 nucleotides matching TRBD1. The CDR3 is made up of 17 amino acids. Germline-derived CDR1 and CDR2 are SQVTM and ANQGSEA. V gave up 1 base and J gave up 0 bases; unmatched junction bases: 11. The CDR3: CSVEGEGDRPSSYEQYF. CDR3 coding DNA: TGCAGCGTTGAAGGAGAGGGGGACAGGCCTAGCTCCTACGAGCAGTACTTC.

V gene TRBV12-3 or TRBV12-4 combines with J gene TRBJ2-7, with a weak D call TRBD2 (6 bases). The CDR3 has 13 amino acids. Trimming left V 6 bases short and J 1 base short, with 10 bases between. The CDR3 sequence: CASRMTSSYEQYF. The CDR3 DNA reads TGTGCCAGCAGGATGACTAGTTCCTACGAGCAGTACTTC.

This chain links TRBV27 with TRBJ2-7; D gene uncertain. Germline V gene lookup returns CDR1 MNHEY and CDR2 SMNVEV (reference sequence). The CDR3 has 14 residues. The ends were cut back, 6 bases at V and 3 bases at J, with 15 bases in the middle. The CDR3, as DNA: TGTGCCAGCAGGTTAGGTCAGATCGGCTACGAGCAGTACTTC. Its translation: CASRLGQIGYEQYF.

CDR3 sequence: CASLQGLAYNEQFF. The CDR3, as DNA: TGTGCCAGCCTGCAGGGACTAGCCTACAATGAGCAGTTCTTC. J is TRBJ2-1 and V is TRBV7-2; 8 positions agree with TRBD2. Germline assignment: CDR1 SGHTA and CDR2 FQGNSA. The CDR3 is 14 residues long. The trim removed 8 bases at V and 2 bases at J, leaving 5 bases unmatched.

J is TRBJ2-3 and V is TRBV19; D remains ambiguous. V was trimmed by 3 bases and J by 6 bases, leaving 16 bases between them. Germline CDR1 and CDR2: LNHDA and SQIVND (reference sequence). The CDR3 extends over 15 amino acids. DNA of the CDR3: TGTGCCAGTAGTATCTGGGCAGGTTCTTTCGATACGCAGTATTTT. Protein product: CASSIWAGSFDTQYF.

The chain is built from TRBV21-1 and TRBJ2-1; the table names TRBD2, a call not compared with the DNA. TRBV21-1 is listed as a pseudogene. The CDR3 totals 17 residues. The CDR3, as DNA: TGTGCCAGCAGCAAAGGGATGACTAGATTCTCCTACAATGAGCAGTTCTTC. Residues: CASSKGMTRFSYNEQFF.

The gene calls are TRBV28 and TRBJ1-2; D uncertain. The CDR3 is 15 residues long. Germline V lookup: CDR1 MDHEN, CDR2 SYDVKM. V lost 2 bases, J lost 1 base, and 11 bases lay in between. The CDR3 region has the DNA TGTGCCAGCAGTTTAGGGTCTACATTTAACTATGGCTACACCTTC. It specifies CASSLGSTFNYGYTF.

This clone was detected only once. This sequence joins TRBV19 and TRBJ1-1; D gene uncertain. CDR1 LNHDA and CDR2 SQIVND come from the germline V gene (reference sequence). Between the trimmed V and J ends, which lost 3 bases and 2 bases, there was a span of 10 bases. The CDR3 is made up of 14 amino acids. The CDR3 DNA reads as TGTGCCAGTAGTATGGCCATGGGAAACACTGAAGCTTTCTTT. This translates into CASSMAMGNTEAFF.

The chain carries TRBV7-8 and TRBJ1-1; D not certain. V gave up 3 bases and J gave up 3 bases, with 11 bases separating them. The CDR3 sequence is 14 residues long. Germline loops: CDR1 SGHVS, CDR2 FQNEAQ. The CDR3 reads CASSFEGGYTEAFF. The CDR3, as DNA: TGTGCCAGCAGCTTCGAAGGAGGGTACACTGAAGCTTTCTTT. Together with reference TRBV7-8 and TRBJ1-1, the CDR3 gives the full variable domain: GAGVSQSPRYKVAKRGQDVALRCDPISGHVSLFWYQQALGQGPEFLTYFQNEAQLDKSGLPSDRFFAERPEGSVSTLKIQRTQQEDSAVYLCASSFEGGYTEAFFGQGTRLTVV.

The CDR3 sequence is CSATGTGGGYEQYF. For the CDR3, the DNA is TGCAGCGCCACCGGGACAGGGGGCGGATACGAGCAGTACTTC. This chain links TRBV29-1 with TRBJ2-7, with TRBD1 matching 12 bases. Trimming took 7 bases from V and 4 from J; bases not matched to a gene: 8. From germline, CDR1 is SQVTM and CDR2 ANQGSEA. This CDR3 comprises 14 residues.